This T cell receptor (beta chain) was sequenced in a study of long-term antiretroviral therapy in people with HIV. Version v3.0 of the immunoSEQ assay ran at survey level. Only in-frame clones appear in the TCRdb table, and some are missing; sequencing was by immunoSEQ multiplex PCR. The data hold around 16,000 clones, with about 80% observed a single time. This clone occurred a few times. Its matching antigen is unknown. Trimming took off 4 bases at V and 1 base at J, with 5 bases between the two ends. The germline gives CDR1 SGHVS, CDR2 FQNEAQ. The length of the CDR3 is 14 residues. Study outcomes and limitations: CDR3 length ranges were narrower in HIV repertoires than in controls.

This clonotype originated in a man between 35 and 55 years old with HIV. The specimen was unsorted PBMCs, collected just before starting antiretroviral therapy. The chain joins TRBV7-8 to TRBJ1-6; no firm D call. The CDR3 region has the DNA TGTGCCAGCAGCTCCTCTTCCTATAATTCACCCCTCCACTTT. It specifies CASSSSSYNSPLHF.